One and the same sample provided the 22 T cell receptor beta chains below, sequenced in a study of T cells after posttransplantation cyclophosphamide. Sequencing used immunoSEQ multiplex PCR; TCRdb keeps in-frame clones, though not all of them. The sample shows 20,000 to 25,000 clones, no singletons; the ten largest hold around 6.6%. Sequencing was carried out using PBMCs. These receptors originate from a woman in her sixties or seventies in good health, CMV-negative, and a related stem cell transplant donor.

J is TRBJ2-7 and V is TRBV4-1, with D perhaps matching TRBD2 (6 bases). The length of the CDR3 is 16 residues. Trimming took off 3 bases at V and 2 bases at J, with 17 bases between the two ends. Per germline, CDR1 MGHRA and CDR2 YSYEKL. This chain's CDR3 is CASSQGFGDLTYEQYV. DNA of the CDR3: TGCGCCAGCAGCCAGGGATTTGGGGACTTGACCTACGAGCAGTACGTC.

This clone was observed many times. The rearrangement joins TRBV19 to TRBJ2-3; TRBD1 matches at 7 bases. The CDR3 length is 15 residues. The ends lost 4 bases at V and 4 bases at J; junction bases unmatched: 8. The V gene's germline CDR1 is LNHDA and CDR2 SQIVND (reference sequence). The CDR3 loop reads CASSNKGGAADTQYF. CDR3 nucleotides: TGTGCCAGTAGTAACAAAGGGGGCGCGGCAGATACGCAGTATTTT.

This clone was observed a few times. The CDR3 coding sequence is TGTGCCAGCAGCGTAGGAGGGGACTACGAGCAGTACTTC. This codes for CASSVGGDYEQYF. The chain uses TRBV9 and TRBJ2-5, with D perhaps being TRBD1 or TRBD2 (5 bases each). The tail of the sequence fits TRBJ2-7 better, so the J call may be wrong. CDR1 is SGDLS, CDR2 YYNGEE, per germline. The CDR3 has 13 amino acids.

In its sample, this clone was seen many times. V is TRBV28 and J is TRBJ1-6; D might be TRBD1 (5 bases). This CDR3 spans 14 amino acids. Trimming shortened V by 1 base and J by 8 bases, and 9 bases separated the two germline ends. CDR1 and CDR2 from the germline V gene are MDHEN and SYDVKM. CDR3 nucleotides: TGTGCCAGCAGTTTATTGGGGACTGATTCACCCCTCCACTTT. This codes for CASSLLGTDSPLHF.

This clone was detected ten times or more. In DNA form, the CDR3 reads TGTGCCAGCAGCCTGTCGCGGGGGATCACTGGAAACACCATATATTTT. Its protein is CASSLSRGITGNTIYF. The V and J genes are TRBV13 and TRBJ1-3; TRBD1 is a possible D gene (5 bases). Trimming removed 5 bases at V and 2 bases at J, with 16 bases between. Germline V gives CDR1 PRHDT, CDR2 FYEKMQ (reference sequence). The CDR3 extends over 16 amino acids.

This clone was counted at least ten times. The CDR3 sequence is CASSAGQGGAFF. The CDR3 DNA is TGTGCCAGCAGCGCCGGACAGGGTGGAGCTTTCTTT. The V gene is TRBV9, the J gene TRBJ1-1; 8 bases align to TRBD1. V shed 3 bases, J shed 10 bases, and the junction held 5 bases outside the gene matches. The CDR3 contains 12 residues. Germline V gene sequence: CDR1 SGDLS, CDR2 YYNGEE.

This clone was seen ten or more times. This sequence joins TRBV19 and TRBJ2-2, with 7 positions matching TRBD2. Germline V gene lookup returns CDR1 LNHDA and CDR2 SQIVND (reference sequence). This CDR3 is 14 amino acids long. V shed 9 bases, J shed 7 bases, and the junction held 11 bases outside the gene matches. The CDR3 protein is CASRTGASGGELFF. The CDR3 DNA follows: TGTGCCAGCCGCACTGGGGCTAGCGGCGGGGAGCTGTTTTTT. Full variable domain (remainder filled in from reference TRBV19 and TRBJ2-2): DGGITQSPKYLFRKEGQNVTLSCEQNLNHDAMYWYRQDPGQGLRLIYYSQIVNDFQKGDIAEGYSVSREKKESFPLTVTSAQKNPTAFYLCASRTGASGGELFFGEGSRLTVL.

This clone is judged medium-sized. The CDR3 reads CATSRDRYNSPLHF. CDR3 bases: TGTGCCACCTCTCGGGACAGGTATAATTCACCCCTCCACTTT. The chain has TRBV6-5 and TRBJ1-6; TRBD1 matches 8 bases. V lost 10 bases to trimming and J lost 4 bases; unmatched junction nucleotides: 6. Germline lookup yields CDR1 MNHEY and CDR2 SVGAGI. This CDR3 has 14 residues.

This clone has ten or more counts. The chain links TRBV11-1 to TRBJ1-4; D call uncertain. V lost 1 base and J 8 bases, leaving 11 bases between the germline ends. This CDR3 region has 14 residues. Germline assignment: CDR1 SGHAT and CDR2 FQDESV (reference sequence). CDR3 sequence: CASSLVGGGEKLFF. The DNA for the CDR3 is TGTGCCAGCAGCTTAGTCGGCGGCGGGGAAAAACTGTTTTTT.

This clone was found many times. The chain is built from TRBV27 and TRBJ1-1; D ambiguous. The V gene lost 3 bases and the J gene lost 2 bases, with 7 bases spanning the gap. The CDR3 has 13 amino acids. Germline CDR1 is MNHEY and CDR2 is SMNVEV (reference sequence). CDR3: CASSFSVNTEAFF. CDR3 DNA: TGTGCCAGCAGTTTTAGCGTTAACACTGAAGCTTTCTTT.

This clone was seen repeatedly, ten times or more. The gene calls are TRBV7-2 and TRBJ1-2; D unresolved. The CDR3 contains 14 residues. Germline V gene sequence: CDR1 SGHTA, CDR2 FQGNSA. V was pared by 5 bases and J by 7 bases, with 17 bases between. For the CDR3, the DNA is TGTGCCAGCAGCCCTAGTCGGGGTATGGGTGGCTACACCTTC. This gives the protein CASSPSRGMGGYTF. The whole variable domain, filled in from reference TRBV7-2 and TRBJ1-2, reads GAGVSQSPSNKVTEKGKDVELRCDPISGHTALYWYRQSLGQGLEFLIYFQGNSAPDKSGLPSDRFSAERTGGSVSTLTIQRTQQEDSAVYLCASSPSRGMGGYTFGSGTRLTVV.

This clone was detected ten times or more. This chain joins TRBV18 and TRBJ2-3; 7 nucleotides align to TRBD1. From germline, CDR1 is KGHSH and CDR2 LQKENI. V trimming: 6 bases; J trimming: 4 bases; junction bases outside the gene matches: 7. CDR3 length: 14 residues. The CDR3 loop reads CASSPDRVADTQYF. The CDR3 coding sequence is TGTGCCAGCTCGCCTGACAGGGTGGCAGATACGCAGTATTTT.

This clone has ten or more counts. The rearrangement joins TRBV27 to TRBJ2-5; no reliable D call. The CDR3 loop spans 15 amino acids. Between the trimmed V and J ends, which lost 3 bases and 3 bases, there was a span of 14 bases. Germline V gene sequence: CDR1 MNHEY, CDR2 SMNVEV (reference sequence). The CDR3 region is CASSFTSYGEETQYF. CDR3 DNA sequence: TGTGCCAGCAGTTTTACGTCCTACGGTGAAGAGACCCAGTACTTC.

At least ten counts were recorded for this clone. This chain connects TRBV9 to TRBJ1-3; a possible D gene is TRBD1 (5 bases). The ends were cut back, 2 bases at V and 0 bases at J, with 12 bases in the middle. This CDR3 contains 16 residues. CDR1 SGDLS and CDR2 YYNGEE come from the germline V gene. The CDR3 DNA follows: TGTGCCAGCAGCGTGTTTGACAGACCCTCTGGAAACACCATATATTTT. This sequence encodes CASSVFDRPSGNTIYF.

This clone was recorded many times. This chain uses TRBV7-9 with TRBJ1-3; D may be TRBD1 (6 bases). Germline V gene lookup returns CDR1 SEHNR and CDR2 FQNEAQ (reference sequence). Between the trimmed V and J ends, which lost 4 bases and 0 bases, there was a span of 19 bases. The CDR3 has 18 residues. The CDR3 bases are TGTGCCAGCAGCTCGAGGACAGTCTTTCTACCCTCTGGAAACACCATATATTTT. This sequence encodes CASSSRTVFLPSGNTIYF.

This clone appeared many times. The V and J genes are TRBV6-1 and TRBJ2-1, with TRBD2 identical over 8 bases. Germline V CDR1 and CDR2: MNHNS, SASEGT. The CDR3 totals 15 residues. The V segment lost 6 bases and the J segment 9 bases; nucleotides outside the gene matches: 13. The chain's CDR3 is CASREAGTRLGEQFF. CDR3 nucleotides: TGTGCCAGCAGGGAGGCCGGGACTAGGTTAGGTGAGCAGTTCTTC.

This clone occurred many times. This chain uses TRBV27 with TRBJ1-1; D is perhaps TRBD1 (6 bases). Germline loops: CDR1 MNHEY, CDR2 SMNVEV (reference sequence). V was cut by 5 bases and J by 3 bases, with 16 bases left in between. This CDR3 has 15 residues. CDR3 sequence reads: CASSPWGEGDTEAFF. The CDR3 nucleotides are TGTGCCAGCAGTCCTTGGGGGGAGGGGGACACTGAAGCTTTCTTT.

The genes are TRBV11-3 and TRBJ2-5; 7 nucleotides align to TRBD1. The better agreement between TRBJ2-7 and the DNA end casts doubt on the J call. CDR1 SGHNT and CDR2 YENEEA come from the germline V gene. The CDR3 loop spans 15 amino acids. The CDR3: CASSQSAKGQYEQYF. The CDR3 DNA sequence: TGTGCCAGCAGCCAATCCGCAAAGGGACAGTACGAGCAGTACTTC.

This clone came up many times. This CDR3 is CASRGGQGGYGYTF. CDR3 bases: TGTGCCAGCAGGGGGGGACAGGGCGGGTATGGCTACACCTTC. V is TRBV6-1 and J is TRBJ1-2, with 9 bases identical to TRBD1. Trimming cost V 6 bases and J 5 bases; bases outside gene matches: 7. Germline V lookup: CDR1 MNHNS, CDR2 SASEGT. The CDR3 spans 14 residues.

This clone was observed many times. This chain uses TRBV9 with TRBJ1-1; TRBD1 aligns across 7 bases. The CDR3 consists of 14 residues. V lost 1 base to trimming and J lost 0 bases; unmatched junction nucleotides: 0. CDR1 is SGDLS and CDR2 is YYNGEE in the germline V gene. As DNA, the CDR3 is TGTGCCAGCAGCGTAACAGGGGTGAACACTGAAGCTTTCTTT. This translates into CASSVTGVNTEAFF.

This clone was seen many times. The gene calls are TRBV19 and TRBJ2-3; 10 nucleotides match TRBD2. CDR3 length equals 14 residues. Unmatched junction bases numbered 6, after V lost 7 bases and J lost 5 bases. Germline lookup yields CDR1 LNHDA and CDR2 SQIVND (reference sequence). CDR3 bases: TGTGCCAGTAAGCGGGGGGGCCCGGGAGATACGCAGTATTTT. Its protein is CASKRGGPGDTQYF.

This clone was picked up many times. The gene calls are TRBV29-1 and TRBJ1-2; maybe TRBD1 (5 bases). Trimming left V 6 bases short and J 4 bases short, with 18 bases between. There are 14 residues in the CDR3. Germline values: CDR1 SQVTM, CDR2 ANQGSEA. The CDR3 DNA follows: TGCAGCGTAGCCTCAGGGTCGTGGGGCTATGGCTACACCTTC. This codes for CSVASGSWGYGYTF.